This T cell receptor beta chain derives from a study of shared clonotypes between healthy human individuals (dated by TCRdb to about 2020). About the full investigation: The cohort comprised two women and a few men aged 18 to 49 years. Per donor, three plates each were used for CD4 naive and CD4 memory, two for CD8 naive, and one for CD8 memory. To estimate repertoire size and how much clonotype sharing occurs between individuals, the study deeply sequenced the blood TCR repertoires of five healthy adults. Libraries were prepared and TCR repertoires were sequenced by different laboratories using diverse techniques, in order to increase sequencing depth and limit assay-specific biases. Leukapheresis yielded between about 0.85 and 10 billion PBMCs per donor. Paper-wide results and their limitations: Sampling was restricted to blood, and TCR repertoires in tissue are likely to differ from TCR repertoires in blood. Naive subsets generally had larger estimated clonotype richness than memory subsets did. Pairwise subsampling indicated that sequencing depth was expected to affect the degree of clonotype sharing among donors. Clonotypes shared by all four sorted-subset donors showed higher generation probabilities than non-shared clonotypes. Because the study included a small number of donors, the genetic and exposure-history diversity represented was limited. Even with the large sequencing depth, rarefaction of the sorted-subset datasets indicated that sequencing was incomplete. Across several donors, approximately 5% of naive CD4, around 3.5% of naive CD8, about 2.3% of memory CD4, and under 0.45% of memory CD8 clonotypes were shared.

Donors were healthy HIV-negative adults with no recently reported acute infections or vaccinations. All donors were Caucasian adults living in Nashville, Tennessee, USA. CD4+ T cells were enriched by magnetic negative selection, after which naive cells were positively selected on CD45RA and the negative fraction was taken as the memory subset. After blood collection by leukapheresis, PBMCs were isolated using Ficoll-Histopaque density gradient centrifugation and then cryopreserved in the vapor phase of liquid nitrogen. Analytical flow cytometry was used to check the purity and quantity of each magnetically sorted T cell population. From each sorted fraction, genomic DNA was isolated and quantified by UV absorbance on a Nanodrop 2000c. Trimming takes 5 bases from V and 0 bases from J, and the germline ends sit 8 bases apart. The CDR3 numbers 13 residues from cysteine through phenylalanine. Of all the DNA, just the CDR3 is kept, 39 bases in frame from base 1. The germline V gene sets CDR1 to SGHTA and CDR2 to FQGNSA.

Using the deep immunoSEQ assay, multiplex PCR amplified TCR CDR3 regions from genomic DNA. Extracted genomic DNA from each cell subset was spread evenly across all wells of several immunoSEQ 96-well plates, with each plate serving as a replicate. For sorted subsets, 200 to 250 ng of genomic DNA, equivalent to some 30,000 T cell genomes, went into each replicate PCR. Purified libraries were measured with a Qubit 3.0 fluorometer, size-checked on a Bioanalyzer 2100, and measured again with the KAPA Library Quantification kit. Each immunoSEQ 96-well plate was sequenced on its own single-read 150-cycle Illumina NextSeq 550 flow cell. In the original analysis: Because only junctional sequences without quality scores were contained in the immunoSEQ output, filtering matching that applied to full-length reads could not be performed. Sequences were annotated with PyIR, a Python wrapper for IgBLAST v1.9, using IMGT germline references to assign V/J genes and CDR3. Reads were removed for weak V/J assignments (E-value above 1e-6), missing CDR3, stop codons, out-of-frame junctions, or ambiguous translated residues. A V3J clonotype was defined by an identical inferred V gene, J gene, and CDR3 amino acid sequence. Percentage overlap between repertoires was computed as shared unique clonotypes divided by the size of the smaller repertoire. Richness of each repertoire was evaluated using RTK rarefaction, the Chao1 estimator, and Recon v2.1 estimates of unobserved clonotypes. OLGA was used to compute generation probabilities for all TCRbeta clonotypes that the gDNA method yielded from a handful of donors. The clones in this table, taken by TCRdb from immuneACCESS, are in-frame only. Not every clone is retained; where verified, under half of the shortfall comes from an unresolved V gene, and the cause of the rest is unknown. That table supplies the V and J calls and clone size; D and trimming were determined from the DNA. The sample yields approximately 2.5 million clones; around nine tenths were counted once. Clones ranked in the top ten supply 0.11% to 0.15% of the sample.

Comment on this clone: Its antigen target is currently unknown. Nothing much larger sits one base from this clone, and base qualities are not available.

The V and J genes are TRBV7-2 and TRBJ2-7; the D gene identity is not certain. The specimen was naive CD4+ T cells sorted from blood. The sample's cell subset or site, from its label and the paper: CD45RA+ positively selected. This clonotype was sampled from a man younger than 30 in good health. CDR3 region: CASSRPGSYEQYF. In nucleotides, the sequence is TGTGCCAGCAGCCGACCGGGCTCCTACGAGCAGTACTTC. The full variable domain, completed from the reference TRBV7-2 and TRBJ2-7 proteins outside the CDR3, reads GAGVSQSPSNKVTEKGKDVELRCDPISGHTALYWYRQSLGQGLEFLIYFQGNSAPDKSGLPSDRFSAERTGGSVSTLTIQRTQQEDSAVYLCASSRPGSYEQYFGPGTRLTVT.